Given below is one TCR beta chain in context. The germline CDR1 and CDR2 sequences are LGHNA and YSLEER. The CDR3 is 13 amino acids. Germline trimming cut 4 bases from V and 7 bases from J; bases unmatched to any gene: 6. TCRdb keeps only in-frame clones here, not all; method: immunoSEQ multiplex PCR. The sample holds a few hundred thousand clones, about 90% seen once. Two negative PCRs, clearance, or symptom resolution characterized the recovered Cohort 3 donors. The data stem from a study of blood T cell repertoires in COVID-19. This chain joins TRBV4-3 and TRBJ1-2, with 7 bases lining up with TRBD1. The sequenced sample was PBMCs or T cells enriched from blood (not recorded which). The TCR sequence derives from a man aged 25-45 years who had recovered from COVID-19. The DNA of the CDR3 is TGCGCCAGCAGCCCTTCAGGGGGGTTTGGCTACACCTTC. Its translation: CASSPSGGFGYTF.